Listed below are T cell receptor beta chains from one sample, sequenced in a study of early T cells in non-severe SARS-CoV-2 infection. TCRdb analysed the 5' RACE reads with MiXCR anew, one entry per CDR3 protein. The table shows about 75,000 distinct CDR3 sequences, with around 11% occurring only once. Sequencing was performed on whole blood, taken at baseline. These receptors originate from an adult who was a healthcare worker with PCR-confirmed SARS-CoV-2 infection or an uninfected control (not recorded which). The conserved cysteine and the conserved F or W are not part of the CDR3 here. Clone size appears in some rows only: once, few, many, or a class for an expanded clone.

clone size | J gene | V gene | CDR3 protein
few | TRBJ1-1 | TRBV11-1 | ASSPVRRGGAF
NA | TRBJ2-1 | TRBV18 | ASSPSVSRGNEQF
few | TRBJ2-3 | TRBV29-1 | SAGGGSDTQY
NA | TRBJ2-2 | TRBV19 | ASNTFDAGELF
few | TRBJ2-5 | TRBV29-1 | SAQIQETQY
NA | TRBJ2-7 | TRBV18 | ASSPPAGAPYEQY
few | TRBJ2-1 | TRBV27 | ASRSGNEQF
many | TRBJ2-7 | TRBV20-1 | SARETAVHEQY
few | TRBJ2-5 | TRBV27 | ASSPLRLAGGEETQY
many | TRBJ1-6 | TRBV18 | ASSPPTGPNNSPLH
few | TRBJ1-6 | TRBV20-1 | SAPGQVGSSYNSPLH
NA | TRBJ2-1 | TRBV6-2/TRBV6-3 | ASSYPERTSGDYNEQF
NA | TRBJ1-6 | TRBV6-2/TRBV6-3 | ASSYGSATLH
many | TRBJ1-6 | TRBV5-4 | ASSPDVSYNSPLH
few | TRBJ2-6 | TRBV12-3/TRBV12-4 | ASSLYTARANVLT
NA | TRBJ2-5 | TRBV7-6 | ASSLVGQQETQY
NA | TRBJ1-3 | TRBV7-9 | ASSRTRSSGNTIY
many | TRBJ1-5 | TRBV19 | ASSVGGSNQPQH
few | TRBJ2-2 | TRBV14 | ASSQAGRNTGELF
few | TRBJ2-6 | TRBV11-2 | ASSNRGTSGANVLT
large | TRBJ2-2 | TRBV4-3 | ASSQVHPQGANTGELF
many | TRBJ2-3 | TRBV28 | ASSFQVGGPSHADTQY
NA | TRBJ2-1 | TRBV29-1 | SVGGQYNEQF